This T cell receptor beta chain emerged from a study of T cell changes during pregnancy in multiple sclerosis. This clone was seen at least ten times. Clones were sequenced by immunoSEQ multiplex PCR, and TCRdb holds only the in-frame ones, with some missing. The sample includes approximately 70,000 clones, 80% to 95% of them seen just once. Source: peripheral blood, taken in the first trimester of pregnancy. The origin of this receptor is a female donor in good health, enrolled as a control in a pregnancy study.

CDR3 amino acids: CASSVGAGTGHYEQYF. CDR3 bases: TGTGCCAGCAGCGTAGGAGCCGGGACAGGACACTACGAGCAGTACTTC. The V call is TRBV9, the J call TRBJ2-7; 8 bases agree with TRBD1. The V gene's germline CDR1 is SGDLS and CDR2 YYNGEE. The CDR3 sequence is 16 residues long. The J segment lost 3 bases and the V segment lost 0 bases, leaving 8 bases of the junction unmatched.